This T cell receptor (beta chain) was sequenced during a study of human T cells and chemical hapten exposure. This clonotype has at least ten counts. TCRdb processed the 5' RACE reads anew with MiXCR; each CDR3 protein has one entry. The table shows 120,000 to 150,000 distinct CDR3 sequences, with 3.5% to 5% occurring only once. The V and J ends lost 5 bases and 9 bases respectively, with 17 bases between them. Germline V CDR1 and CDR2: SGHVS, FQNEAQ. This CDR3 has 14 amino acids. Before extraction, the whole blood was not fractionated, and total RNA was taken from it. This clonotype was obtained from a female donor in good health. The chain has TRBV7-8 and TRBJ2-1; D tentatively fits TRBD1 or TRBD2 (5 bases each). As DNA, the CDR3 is TGTGCCAGCAGCCCGATAGCTGGTGGGGGTGAGCAGTTCTTC. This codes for CASSPIAGGGEQFF.